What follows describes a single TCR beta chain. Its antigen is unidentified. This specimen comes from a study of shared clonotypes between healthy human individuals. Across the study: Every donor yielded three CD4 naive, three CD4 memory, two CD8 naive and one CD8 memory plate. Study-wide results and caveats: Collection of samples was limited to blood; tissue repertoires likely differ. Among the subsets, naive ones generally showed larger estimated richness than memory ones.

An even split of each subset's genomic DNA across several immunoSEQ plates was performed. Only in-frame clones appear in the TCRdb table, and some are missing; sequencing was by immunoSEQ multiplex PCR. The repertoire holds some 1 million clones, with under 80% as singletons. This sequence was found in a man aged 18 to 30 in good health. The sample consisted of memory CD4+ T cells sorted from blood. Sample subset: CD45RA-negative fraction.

CDR3 residues: CASSSRDRATEAFF. Written as DNA, the CDR3 is TGTGCCAGCAGTTCTCGGGACAGGGCCACTGAAGCTTTCTTT. The rearrangement uses TRBV27 and TRBJ1-1; 9 bases map to TRBD1. The CDR3 runs 14 residues. Unmatched junction bases numbered 4, after V lost 4 bases and J lost 4 bases. The V gene's germline CDR1 is MNHEY and CDR2 SMNVEV (reference sequence).